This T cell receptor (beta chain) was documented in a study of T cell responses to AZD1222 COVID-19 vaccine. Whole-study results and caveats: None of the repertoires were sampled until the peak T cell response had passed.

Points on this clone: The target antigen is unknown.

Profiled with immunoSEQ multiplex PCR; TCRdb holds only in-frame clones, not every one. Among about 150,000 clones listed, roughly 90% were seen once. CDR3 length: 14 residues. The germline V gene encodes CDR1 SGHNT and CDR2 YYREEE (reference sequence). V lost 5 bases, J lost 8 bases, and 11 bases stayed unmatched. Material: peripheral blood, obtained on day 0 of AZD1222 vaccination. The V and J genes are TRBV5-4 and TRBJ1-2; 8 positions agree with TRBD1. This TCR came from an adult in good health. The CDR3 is CASSFPDRGGGYTF. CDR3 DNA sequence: TGTGCCAGCAGTTTTCCCGACAGGGGCGGGGGCTACACCTTC.